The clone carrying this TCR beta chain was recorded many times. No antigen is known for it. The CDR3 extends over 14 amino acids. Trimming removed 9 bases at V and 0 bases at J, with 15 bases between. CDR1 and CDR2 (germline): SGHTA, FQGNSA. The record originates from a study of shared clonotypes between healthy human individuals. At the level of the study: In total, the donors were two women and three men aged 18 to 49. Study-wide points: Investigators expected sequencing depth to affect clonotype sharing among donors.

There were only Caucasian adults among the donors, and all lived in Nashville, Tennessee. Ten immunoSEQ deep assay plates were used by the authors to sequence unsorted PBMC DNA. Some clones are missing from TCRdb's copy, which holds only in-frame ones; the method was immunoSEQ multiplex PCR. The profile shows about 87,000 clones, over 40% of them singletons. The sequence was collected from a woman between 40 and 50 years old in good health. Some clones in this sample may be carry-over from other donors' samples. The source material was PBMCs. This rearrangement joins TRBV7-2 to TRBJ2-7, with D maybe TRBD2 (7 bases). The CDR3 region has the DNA TGTGCCAGTTCCAGGGGCGGGAGCTCCTACGAGCAGTACTTC. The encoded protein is CASSRGGSSYEQYF.